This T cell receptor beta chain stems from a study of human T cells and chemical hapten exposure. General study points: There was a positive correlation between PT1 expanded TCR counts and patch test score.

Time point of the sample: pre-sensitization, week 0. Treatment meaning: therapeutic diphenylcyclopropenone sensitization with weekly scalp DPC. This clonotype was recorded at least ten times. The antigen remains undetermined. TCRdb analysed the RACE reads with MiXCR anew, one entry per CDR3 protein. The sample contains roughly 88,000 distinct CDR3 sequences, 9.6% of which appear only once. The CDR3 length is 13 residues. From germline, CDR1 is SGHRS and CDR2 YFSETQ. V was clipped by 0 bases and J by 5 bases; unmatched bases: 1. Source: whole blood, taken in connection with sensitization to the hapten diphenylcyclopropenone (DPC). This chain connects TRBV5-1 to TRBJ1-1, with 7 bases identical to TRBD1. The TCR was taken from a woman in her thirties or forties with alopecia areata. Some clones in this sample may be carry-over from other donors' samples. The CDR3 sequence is CASSLVGQTEAFF. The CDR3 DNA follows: TGCGCCAGCAGCTTGGTGGGACAGACTGAAGCTTTCTTT. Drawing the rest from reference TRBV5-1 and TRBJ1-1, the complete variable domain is KAGVTQTPRYLIKTRGQQVTLSCSPISGHRSVSWYQQTPGQGLQFLFEYFSETQRNKGNFPGRFSGRQFSNSRSEMNVSTLELGDSALYLCASSLVGQTEAFFGQGTRLTVV.